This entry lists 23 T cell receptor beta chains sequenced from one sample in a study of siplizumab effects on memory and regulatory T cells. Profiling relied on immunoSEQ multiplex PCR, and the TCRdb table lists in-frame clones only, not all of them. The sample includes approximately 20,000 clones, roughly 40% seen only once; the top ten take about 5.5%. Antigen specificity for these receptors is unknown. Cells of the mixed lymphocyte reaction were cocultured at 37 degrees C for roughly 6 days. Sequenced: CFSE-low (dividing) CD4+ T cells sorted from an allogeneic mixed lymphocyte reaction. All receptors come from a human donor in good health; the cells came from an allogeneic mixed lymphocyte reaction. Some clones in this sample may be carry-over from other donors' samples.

The CDR3 spells CASSSGLAGGQETQYF. Written as DNA, the CDR3 is TGTGCCAGCAGTTCCGGACTAGCGGGGGGGCAAGAGACCCAGTACTTC. The chain joins TRBV5-4 to TRBJ2-5, with 15 bases aligning to TRBD2. This CDR3 spans 16 amino acids. V was pared by 5 bases and J by 2 bases, with 4 bases of the junction left unmatched. Germline V gene lookup returns CDR1 SGHNT and CDR2 YYREEE (reference sequence).

CDR3 residues: CASSKGDVRNTEAFF. The CDR3 bases are TGTGCCAGCAGCAAGGGGGACGTCCGGAACACTGAAGCTTTCTTT. The rearrangement joins TRBV6-5 to TRBJ1-1, with D maybe TRBD1 (6 bases). The CDR3 is 15 residues long. Deletions cut 6 bases from V and 1 base from J, with 15 bases between. Germline V gene data show CDR1 as MNHEY and CDR2 as SVGAGI.

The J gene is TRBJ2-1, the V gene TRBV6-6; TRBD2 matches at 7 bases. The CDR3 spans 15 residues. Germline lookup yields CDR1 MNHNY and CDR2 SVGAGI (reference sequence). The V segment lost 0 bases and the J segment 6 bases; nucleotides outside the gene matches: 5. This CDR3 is CASSYSRGGPNEQFF. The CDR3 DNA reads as TGTGCCAGCAGTTACTCCCGGGGAGGGCCCAATGAGCAGTTCTTC.

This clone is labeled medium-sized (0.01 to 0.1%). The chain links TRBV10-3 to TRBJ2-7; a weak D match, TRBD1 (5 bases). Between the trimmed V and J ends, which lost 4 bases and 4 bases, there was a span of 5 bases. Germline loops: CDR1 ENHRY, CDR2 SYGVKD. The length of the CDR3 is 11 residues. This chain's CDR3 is CAISAGYEQYF. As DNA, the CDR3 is TGTGCCATCAGTGCAGGGTACGAGCAGTACTTC.

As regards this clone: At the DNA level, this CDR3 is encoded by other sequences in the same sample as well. CDR3 sequence (DNA): TGCAGTGTAGAGGGCAATGGCTACACCTTC. This codes for CSVEGNGYTF. This chain links TRBV29-1 with TRBJ1-2; D unclear. The length of the CDR3 is 10 residues. Germline V gene data show CDR1 as SQVTM and CDR2 as ANQGSEA.

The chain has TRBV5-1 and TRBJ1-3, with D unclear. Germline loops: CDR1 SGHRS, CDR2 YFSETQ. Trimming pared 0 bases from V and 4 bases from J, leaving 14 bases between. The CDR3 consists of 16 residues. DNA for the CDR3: TGCGCCAGCAGCTTGGTAGGTCTAACGGGCGGAAACACCATATATTTT. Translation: CASSLVGLTGGNTIYF. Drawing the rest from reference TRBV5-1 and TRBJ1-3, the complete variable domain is KAGVTQTPRYLIKTRGQQVTLSCSPISGHRSVSWYQQTPGQGLQFLFEYFSETQRNKGNFPGRFSGRQFSNSRSEMNVSTLELGDSALYLCASSLVGLTGGNTIYFGEGSWLTVV.

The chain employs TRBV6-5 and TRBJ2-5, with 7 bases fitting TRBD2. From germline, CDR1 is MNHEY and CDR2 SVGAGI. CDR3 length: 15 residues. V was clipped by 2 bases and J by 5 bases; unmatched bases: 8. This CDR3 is CASSYTGTGGETQYF. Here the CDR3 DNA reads TGTGCCAGCAGTTACACCGGCACGGGAGGTGAGACCCAGTACTTC.

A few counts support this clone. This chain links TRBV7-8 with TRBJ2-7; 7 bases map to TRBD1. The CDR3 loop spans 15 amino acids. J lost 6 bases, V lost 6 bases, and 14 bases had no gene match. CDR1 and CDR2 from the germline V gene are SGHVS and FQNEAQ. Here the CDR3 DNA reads TGTGCCAGCAGACAGAGAGGGGGCCTCCAGGGCGAGCAGTACTTC. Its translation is CASRQRGGLQGEQYF. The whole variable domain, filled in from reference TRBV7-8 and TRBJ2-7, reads GAGVSQSPRYKVAKRGQDVALRCDPISGHVSLFWYQQALGQGPEFLTYFQNEAQLDKSGLPSDRFFAERPEGSVSTLKIQRTQQEDSAVYLCASRQRGGLQGEQYFGPGTRLTVT.

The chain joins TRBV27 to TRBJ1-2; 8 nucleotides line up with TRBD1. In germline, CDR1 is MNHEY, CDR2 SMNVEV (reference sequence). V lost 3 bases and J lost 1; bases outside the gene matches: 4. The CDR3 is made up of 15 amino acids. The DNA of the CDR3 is TGTGCCAGCAGTTTCACAGGGGGTCGTAACTATGGCTACACCTTC. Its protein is CASSFTGGRNYGYTF.

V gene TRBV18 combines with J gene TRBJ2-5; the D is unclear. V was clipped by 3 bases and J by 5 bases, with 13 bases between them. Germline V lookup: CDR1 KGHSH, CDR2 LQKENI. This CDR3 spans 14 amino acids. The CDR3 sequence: CASSPNRVDETQYF. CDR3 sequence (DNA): TGTGCCAGCTCACCCAATCGGGTAGATGAGACCCAGTACTTC.

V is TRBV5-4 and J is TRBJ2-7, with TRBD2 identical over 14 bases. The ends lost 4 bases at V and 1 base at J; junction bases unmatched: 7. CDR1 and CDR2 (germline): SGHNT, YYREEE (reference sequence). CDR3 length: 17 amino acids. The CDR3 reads CASSQGLAGARSYEQYF. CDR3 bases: TGTGCCAGCAGCCAGGGACTAGCGGGAGCACGGTCCTACGAGCAGTACTTC. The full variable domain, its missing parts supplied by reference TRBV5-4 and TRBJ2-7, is ETGVTQSPTHLIKTRGQQVTLRCSSQSGHNTVSWYQQALGQGPQFIFQYYREEENGRGNFPPRFSGLQFPNYSSELNVNALELDDSALYLCASSQGLAGARSYEQYFGPGTRLTVT.

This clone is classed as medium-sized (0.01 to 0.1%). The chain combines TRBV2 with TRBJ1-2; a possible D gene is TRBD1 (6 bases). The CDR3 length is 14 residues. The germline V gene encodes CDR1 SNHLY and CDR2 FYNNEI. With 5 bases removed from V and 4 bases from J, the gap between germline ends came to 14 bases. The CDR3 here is CASSFNGGIYGYTF. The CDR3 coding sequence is TGTGCCAGCAGTTTCAACGGGGGCATCTATGGCTACACCTTC.

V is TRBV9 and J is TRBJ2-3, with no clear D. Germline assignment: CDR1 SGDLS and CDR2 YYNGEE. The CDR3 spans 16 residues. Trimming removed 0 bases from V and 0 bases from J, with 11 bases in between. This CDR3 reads CASSVAGTISTDTQYF. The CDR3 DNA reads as TGTGCCAGCAGCGTAGCTGGAACGATCAGCACAGATACGCAGTATTTT.

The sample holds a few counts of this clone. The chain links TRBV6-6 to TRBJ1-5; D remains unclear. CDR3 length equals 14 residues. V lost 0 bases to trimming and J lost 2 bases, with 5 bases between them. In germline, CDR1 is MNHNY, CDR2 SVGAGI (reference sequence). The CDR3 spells CASSYSVGNQPQHF. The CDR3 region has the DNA TGTGCCAGCAGTTACTCGGTGGGCAATCAGCCCCAGCATTTT.

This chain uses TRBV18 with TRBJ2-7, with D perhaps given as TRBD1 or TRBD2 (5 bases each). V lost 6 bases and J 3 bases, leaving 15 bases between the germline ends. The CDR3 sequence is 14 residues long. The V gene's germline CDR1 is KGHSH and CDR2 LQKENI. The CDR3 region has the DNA TGTGCCAGCTCCCCAGGGACGCTTAGCTACGAGCAGTACTTC. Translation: CASSPGTLSYEQYF.

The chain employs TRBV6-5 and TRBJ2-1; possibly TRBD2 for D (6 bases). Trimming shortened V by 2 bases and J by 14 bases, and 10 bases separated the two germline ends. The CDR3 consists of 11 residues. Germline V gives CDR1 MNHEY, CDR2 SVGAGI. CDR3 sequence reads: CASSYAGFKFF. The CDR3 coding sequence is TGTGCCAGCAGTTACGCGGGATTTAAGTTCTTC.

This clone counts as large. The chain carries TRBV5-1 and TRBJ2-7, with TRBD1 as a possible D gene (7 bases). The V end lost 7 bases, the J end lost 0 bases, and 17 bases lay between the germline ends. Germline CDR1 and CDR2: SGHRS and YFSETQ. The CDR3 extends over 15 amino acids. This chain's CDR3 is CASGKIQGGSYEQYF. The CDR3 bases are TGCGCCAGCGGCAAGATTCAGGGGGGCTCCTACGAGCAGTACTTC.

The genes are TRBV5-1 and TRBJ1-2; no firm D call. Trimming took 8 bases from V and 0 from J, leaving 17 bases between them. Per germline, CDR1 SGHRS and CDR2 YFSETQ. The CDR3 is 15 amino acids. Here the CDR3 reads CASTTDPSTNYGYTF. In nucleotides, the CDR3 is TGCGCCAGTACTACAGACCCTTCAACTAACTATGGCTACACCTTC. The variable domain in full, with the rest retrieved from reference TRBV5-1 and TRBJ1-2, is KAGVTQTPRYLIKTRGQQVTLSCSPISGHRSVSWYQQTPGQGLQFLFEYFSETQRNKGNFPGRFSGRQFSNSRSEMNVSTLELGDSALYLCASTTDPSTNYGYTFGSGTRLTVV.

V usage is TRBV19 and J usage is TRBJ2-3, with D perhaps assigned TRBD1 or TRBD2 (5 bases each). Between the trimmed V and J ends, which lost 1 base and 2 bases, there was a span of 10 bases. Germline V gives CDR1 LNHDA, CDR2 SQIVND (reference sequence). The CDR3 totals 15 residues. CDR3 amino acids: CASSIAGLPTDTQYF. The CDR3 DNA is TGTGCCAGTAGTATAGCGGGGCTACCCACAGATACGCAGTATTTT.

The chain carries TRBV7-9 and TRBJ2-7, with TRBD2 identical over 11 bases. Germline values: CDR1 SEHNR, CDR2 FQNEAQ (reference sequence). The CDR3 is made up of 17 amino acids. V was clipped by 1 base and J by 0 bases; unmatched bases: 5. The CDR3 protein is CASSLVGLAGSSYEQYF. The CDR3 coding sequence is TGTGCCAGCAGCTTAGTTGGACTAGCGGGTAGCTCCTACGAGCAGTACTTC. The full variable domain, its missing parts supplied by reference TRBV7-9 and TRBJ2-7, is DTGVSQNPRHKITKRGQNVTFRCDPISEHNRLYWYRQTLGQGPEFLTYFQNEAQLEKSRLLSDRFSAERPKGSFSTLEIQRTEQGDSAMYLCASSLVGLAGSSYEQYFGPGTRLTVT.

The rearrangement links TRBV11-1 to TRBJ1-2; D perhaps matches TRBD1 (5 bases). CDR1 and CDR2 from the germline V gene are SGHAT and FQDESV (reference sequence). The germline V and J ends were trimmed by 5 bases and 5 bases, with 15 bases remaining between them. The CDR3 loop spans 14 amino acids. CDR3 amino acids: CASSSTGTVYGYTF. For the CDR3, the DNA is TGTGCCAGCAGCAGTACCGGGACGGTTTATGGCTACACCTTC.

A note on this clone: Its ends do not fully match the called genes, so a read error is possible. The CDR3 DNA follows: TGTGCCAGCAGTTACTCGATTGGAGCCTACGAGCAGTACTTC. This gives the protein CASSYSIGAYEQYF. The V gene is TRBV6-4, the J gene TRBJ2-7; no clear D gene. Looked up from germline, CDR1 is MRHNA and CDR2 is SNTAGT. The CDR3 has 14 residues.

The DNA of the CDR3 is TGTGCCAGCAAAATCCCAACAGGGCTCTATGGCTACACCTTC. Translating it yields CASKIPTGLYGYTF. V gene TRBV2 combines with J gene TRBJ1-2; tentative D call: TRBD1 (6 bases). The CDR3 totals 14 residues. Germline-derived CDR1 and CDR2 are SNHLY and FYNNEI. With 7 bases removed from V and 4 bases from J, the gap between germline ends came to 16 bases.